Described below is a single T cell receptor (beta chain) sequence and its context. Antigen unknown. The CDR3 covers 17 residues. Trimming removed 5 bases from V and 8 bases from J; junction bases left unmatched: 9. Germline-derived CDR1 and CDR2 are SEHNR and FQNEAQ (reference sequence). Time point meaning: week 11, during vaccination. Every single dose of the vaccine, 300 ug of mutant IDH1 20-mer peptide, came with topical imiquimod. The sample originates from a study of a mutant IDH1 vaccine in newly diagnosed glioma. Only in-frame clones appear in the TCRdb table, and some are missing; sequencing was by immunoSEQ multiplex PCR. The sample carries some 60,000 clones, roughly four fifths recorded once.

This TCR was sampled from a man younger than 40 with glioma. Sequenced material: PBMCs, taken from a glioma patient whose treatment included an IDH1 peptide vaccine. This rearrangement joins TRBV7-9 to TRBJ2-1, with 16 bases that match TRBD2. The CDR3 here is CASSRIQGTSGRDEQFF. CDR3 DNA: TGTGCCAGCAGCCGAATCCAGGGGACTAGCGGGAGGGATGAGCAGTTCTTC.